The 26 T cell receptor beta chains listed next were all sequenced from one sample in a study of OX40 agonist ivuxolimab in advanced cancers. The repertoire was sequenced with immunoSEQ multiplex PCR; TCRdb's copy has only in-frame clones and lacks some. The sample records tens of thousands of clones, roughly 92% being singletons. This sample comprised CD4+ or CD8+ T cells sorted from blood, obtained in a trial of the OX40 agonist ivuxolimab. These receptors came from an adult with an advanced solid tumor such as melanoma, head and neck, liver or kidney cancer.

Notes on this clone: The sample contains more than one DNA sequence encoding this CDR3. This CDR3 reads CASSLTGAEQYF. CDR3 nucleotide sequence: TGCGCCAGCAGCTTGACAGGGGCCGAGCAGTACTTC. The rearrangement links TRBV5-1 to TRBJ2-7; 7 positions agree with TRBD1. The length of the CDR3 is 12 residues. CDR1 SGHRS and CDR2 YFSETQ come from the germline V gene. V gave up 1 base and J gave up 6 bases; unmatched junction bases: 1.

The chain links TRBV6-1 to TRBJ1-5; the D gene is possibly TRBD1 (6 bases). The length of the CDR3 is 14 residues. In germline, CDR1 is MNHNS, CDR2 SASEGT. Trimming took off 6 bases at V and 3 bases at J, with 12 bases between the two ends. The CDR3 DNA follows: TGTGCCAGCAGACCCGGACAGTCCAATCAGCCCCAGCATTTT. This encodes CASRPGQSNQPQHF.

This rearrangement joins TRBV5-4 to TRBJ2-1; possibly TRBD1 for D (6 bases). The CDR3 extends over 15 amino acids. V was pared by 0 bases and J by 2 bases, with 9 bases between. Germline V lookup: CDR1 SGHNT, CDR2 YYREEE (reference sequence). CDR3 protein: CASSLDRAPYNEQFF. CDR3 coding DNA: TGTGCCAGCAGCTTGGACAGGGCCCCCTACAATGAGCAGTTCTTC.

This clone was observed a single time. The rearrangement uses TRBV6-1 and TRBJ2-3; 8 nucleotides align to TRBD1. Germline CDR1 is MNHNS and CDR2 is SASEGT. Losses at the gene ends were 6 bases for V and 0 bases for J; bases not matched to a gene: 5. CDR3 length equals 15 residues. The CDR3 spells CASRDRGLSTDTQYF. The DNA of the CDR3 is TGTGCCAGCAGAGACAGGGGCTTAAGCACAGATACGCAGTATTTT.

This chain uses TRBV11-2 with TRBJ1-5, with D hard to call. CDR1 is SGHAT, CDR2 FQNNGV, per germline. V dropped 2 bases and J dropped 4 bases, with 9 bases sitting between them. The CDR3 consists of 14 residues. In nucleotides, the CDR3 is TGTGCCAGCAGCTTACCGGGAGGAAATCAGCCCCAGCATTTT. Translation: CASSLPGGNQPQHF.

The chain links TRBV7-9 to TRBJ1-3; maybe TRBD1 (6 bases). Per the germline V gene, CDR1 is SEHNR and CDR2 is FQNEAQ (reference sequence). The germline V and J ends were trimmed by 2 bases and 4 bases, with 12 bases remaining between them. The CDR3 has 15 residues. For the CDR3, the DNA is TGTGCCAGCAGCTTACAGGGGACATCAGGAAACACCATATATTTT. As protein: CASSLQGTSGNTIYF.

This clone is classed as medium-sized (0.01 to 0.1%). J is TRBJ2-5 and V is TRBV5-1, with D possibly called TRBD1 or TRBD2 (7 bases each). The CDR3 runs 13 residues. Germline V lookup: CDR1 SGHRS, CDR2 YFSETQ. V shed 7 bases and J shed 4 bases, with 14 bases lying between them. The chain's CDR3 is CASRREGAETQYF. Here the CDR3 DNA reads TGCGCCAGCCGGAGGGAGGGGGCAGAGACCCAGTACTTC. The full variable domain, with the rest looked up from reference TRBV5-1 and TRBJ2-5, is KAGVTQTPRYLIKTRGQQVTLSCSPISGHRSVSWYQQTPGQGLQFLFEYFSETQRNKGNFPGRFSGRQFSNSRSEMNVSTLELGDSALYLCASRREGAETQYFGPGTRLLVL.

The rearrangement joins TRBV19 to TRBJ2-7; the D call may be TRBD1 or TRBD2 (5 bases each). The V end lost 4 bases, the J end lost 2 bases, and 15 bases lay between the germline ends. Germline V gene lookup returns CDR1 LNHDA and CDR2 SQIVND (reference sequence). The CDR3 consists of 15 residues. The CDR3: CASSTPGRGTYEQYF. The CDR3 DNA reads as TGTGCCAGTAGTACCCCGGGACGGGGAACCTACGAGCAGTACTTC. The whole variable domain, remainder taken from reference TRBV19 and TRBJ2-7, is DGGITQSPKYLFRKEGQNVTLSCEQNLNHDAMYWYRQDPGQGLRLIYYSQIVNDFQKGDIAEGYSVSREKKESFPLTVTSAQKNPTAFYLCASSTPGRGTYEQYFGPGTRLTVT.

V gene TRBV6-5 combines with J gene TRBJ1-2; no reliable D call. Trimming pared 0 bases from V and 8 bases from J, leaving 16 bases between. There are 15 residues in the CDR3. CDR1 MNHEY and CDR2 SVGAGI come from the germline V gene. Here the CDR3 reads CASSYSNAERSGYTF. The CDR3 DNA is TGTGCCAGCAGTTACTCGAACGCAGAACGGAGCGGCTACACCTTC.

The V call is TRBV19, the J call TRBJ1-5; D is perhaps TRBD1 (5 bases). The CDR3 runs 14 residues. Trimming took off 7 bases at V and 11 bases at J, with 21 bases between the two ends. CDR1 is LNHDA and CDR2 is SQIVND in the germline V gene (reference sequence). The CDR3 region has the DNA TGTGCCAGTAACGAGGGGATCCATAGGCAGGCCCAGCATTTT. This translates into CASNEGIHRQAQHF.

This sequence joins TRBV2 and TRBJ2-7; possible D gene TRBD1, 5 bases. The CDR3 is made up of 14 amino acids. Per the germline V gene, CDR1 is SNHLY and CDR2 is FYNNEI. Trimming took 2 bases from V and 4 from J, leaving 12 bases between them. The CDR3 reads CASSERQGRYEQYF. CDR3 in DNA: TGTGCCAGCAGTGAACGGCAGGGTCGTTACGAGCAGTACTTC.

The rearrangement joins TRBV18 to TRBJ1-2; 7 nucleotides agree with TRBD1. The trim removed 6 bases at V and 2 bases at J, leaving 6 bases unmatched. The CDR3 spans 14 residues. The germline V gene encodes CDR1 KGHSH and CDR2 LQKENI. CDR3 sequence reads: CASSTGVTNYGYTF. As DNA, the CDR3 is TGTGCCAGCTCTACAGGGGTCACGAACTATGGCTACACCTTC.

This sequence joins TRBV7-2 and TRBJ1-4; 8 positions match TRBD1. From germline, CDR1 is SGHTA and CDR2 FQGNSA. This CDR3 has 15 amino acids. The trim removed 5 bases at V and 7 bases at J, leaving 9 bases unmatched. This chain's CDR3 is CASSLNTGGGEKLFF. The CDR3 bases are TGTGCCAGCAGCCTGAATACAGGGGGTGGTGAAAAACTGTTTTTT.

The gene calls are TRBV6-6 and TRBJ2-5; TRBD2 aligns across 7 bases. Germline V gene sequence: CDR1 MNHNY, CDR2 SVGAGI (reference sequence). After removal of 0 bases from V and 5 bases from J, the junction contained 3 bases not matched to a gene. The length of the CDR3 is 14 residues. The CDR3 spells CASSYSAGMETQYF. The DNA for the CDR3 is TGTGCCAGCAGTTACTCAGCGGGGATGGAGACCCAGTACTTC.

This chain's CDR3 is CASSTQGAEEKLFF. CDR3 nucleotides: TGTGCCAGCTCAACTCAGGGGGCAGAGGAAAAACTGTTTTTT. The chain is built from TRBV18 and TRBJ1-4; TRBD1 matches 8 bases. V lost 5 bases, J lost 8 bases, and 7 bases stayed unmatched. This CDR3 is built from 14 residues. In germline, CDR1 is KGHSH, CDR2 LQKENI.

This clone was recorded only once. The V and J genes are TRBV5-6 and TRBJ2-7, with TRBD1 identical over 7 bases. The CDR3 is 13 residues long. With 2 bases clipped from V and 2 bases from J, the junction kept 1 base outside the gene matches. The germline V gene encodes CDR1 SGHDT and CDR2 YYEEEE. CDR3 in DNA: TGTGCCAGCAGCTTTCAGGGGGCCTACGAGCAGTACTTC. As protein: CASSFQGAYEQYF.

This chain joins TRBV10-3 and TRBJ2-5, with 7 bases that match TRBD1. This CDR3 is 13 amino acids long. Looked up from germline, CDR1 is ENHRY and CDR2 is SYGVKD. The J segment lost 1 base and the V segment lost 8 bases, leaving 4 bases of the junction unmatched. The CDR3 sequence is CAIWDSGQETQYF. Written as DNA, the CDR3 is TGTGCCATCTGGGACAGCGGCCAAGAGACCCAGTACTTC.

V and J are TRBV10-1 and TRBJ2-7, with a possible D match to TRBD2 (6 bases). Germline loops: CDR1 WNHNN, CDR2 SYGVQD (reference sequence). Trimming stripped 6 bases from V and 5 bases from J, with 17 bases between. The CDR3 runs to 14 residues. CDR3 loop: CASSRDSMENEQYF. CDR3 DNA: TGCGCCAGCAGCCGGGACTCAATGGAGAACGAGCAGTACTTC.

The V and J genes are TRBV28 and TRBJ2-7; TRBD1 agrees at 10 bases. The CDR3 contains 14 residues. The V and J ends lost 5 bases and 7 bases, in that order; junction bases with no gene match: 8. CDR1 MDHEN and CDR2 SYDVKM come from the germline V gene. The CDR3 nucleotides are TGTGCCAGCAGTCACTTGACAGGGGGCACGGAGCAGTACTTC. This encodes CASSHLTGGTEQYF.

This chain joins TRBV7-6 and TRBJ2-3; D ambiguous. CDR3 length equals 11 residues. V was clipped by 5 bases and J by 3 bases, with 3 bases between them. Germline CDR1 SGHVS, CDR2 FNYEAQ. CDR3 sequence: CASSTTDTQYF. In DNA, the CDR3 is TGTGCCAGCAGCACGACAGATACGCAGTATTTT. Filled out from reference TRBV7-6 and TRBJ2-3, the complete variable domain reads GAGVSQSPRYKVTKRGQDVALRCDPISGHVSLYWYRQALGQGPEFLTYFNYEAQQDKSGLPNDRFSAERPEGSISTLTIQRTEQRDSAMYRCASSTTDTQYFGPGTRLTVL.

V and J are TRBV29-1 and TRBJ1-2, with 8 bases identical to TRBD1. This CDR3 is built from 15 residues. CDR1 is SQVTM, CDR2 ANQGSEA, per germline. V shed 1 base and J 4 bases; nucleotides not matched to a gene: 8. Written as DNA, the CDR3 is TGCAGCGTTGAAGGGACAGGGACCTCTAGCTATGGCTACACCTTC. Translated: CSVEGTGTSSYGYTF.

J is TRBJ2-1 and V is TRBV2; 13 bases match TRBD2. The CDR3 length is 15 residues. Trimming removed 6 bases from V and 10 bases from J; junction bases left unmatched: 9. In germline, CDR1 is SNHLY, CDR2 FYNNEI. The CDR3 DNA is TGTGCCAGCAGAACCCGACTAGCGGGGGGCCGGGAGCAGTTCTTC. Translated: CASRTRLAGGREQFF.

V is TRBV10-1 and J is TRBJ2-1, with 8 bases fitting TRBD1. Germline V lookup: CDR1 WNHNN, CDR2 SYGVQD (reference sequence). V lost 3 bases and J lost 5; bases outside the gene matches: 9. The CDR3 sequence is 16 residues long. The CDR3 DNA is TGCGCCAGCAGTGACCCCCGGGGGACAGGCAACAATGAGCAGTTCTTC. Its translation: CASSDPRGTGNNEQFF.

The rearrangement joins TRBV5-1 to TRBJ2-1; D ambiguous. CDR3 length equals 15 residues. V shed 0 bases and J shed 0 bases, with 7 bases lying between them. Germline V CDR1 and CDR2: SGHRS, YFSETQ. The DNA for the CDR3 is TGCGCCAGCAGCTTGGGAGTTACCTCCTACAATGAGCAGTTCTTC. This sequence encodes CASSLGVTSYNEQFF.

In this sample, this clone turned up a few times. The chain combines TRBV28 with TRBJ1-5; no firm D call. The germline CDR1 and CDR2 sequences are MDHEN and SYDVKM. V lost 6 bases and J 0 bases, leaving 12 bases between the germline ends. The CDR3 length is 15 residues. The CDR3 DNA sequence: TGTGCCAGCAGCTATGACTCCTCTAGCAATCAGCCCCAGCATTTT. Amino acid sequence: CASSYDSSSNQPQHF.

The chain uses TRBV6-6 and TRBJ1-1; D remains ambiguous. The CDR3 extends over 12 amino acids. The V end was cut by 7 bases, the J end by 6 bases, with 12 bases between. Germline CDR1 MNHNY, CDR2 SVGAGI (reference sequence). The CDR3 protein is CASMGRIPEAFF. In DNA form, the CDR3 reads TGTGCCAGCATGGGGAGGATACCTGAAGCTTTCTTT.